Shown below are 3 T cell receptor beta chains from a single sample sequenced in a study of OX40 agonist ivuxolimab in advanced cancers. The repertoire was sequenced with immunoSEQ multiplex PCR; TCRdb's copy has only in-frame clones and lacks some. The data hold roughly 110,000 clones, with roughly 90% observed a single time. The sequencing used CD4+ or CD8+ T cells sorted from blood, collected in a trial of the OX40 agonist ivuxolimab. All receptors derive from an adult with an advanced solid tumor such as melanoma, head and neck, liver or kidney cancer.

This clone was recorded once. The rearrangement uses TRBV30 and TRBJ1-5; no definite D call. CDR1 and CDR2 (germline): GTSNPN, SVGIG (reference sequence). V lost 1 base and J lost 2, with 6 bases in between. This CDR3 region has 13 residues. DNA for the CDR3: TGTGCCTGGAGTGAACGGGGCAATCAGCCCCAGCATTTT. This encodes CAWSERGNQPQHF.

The sample holds one count of this clone. The chain employs TRBV10-2 and TRBJ2-5; 7 bases align to TRBD2. Germline V gene lookup returns CDR1 WSHSY and CDR2 SAAADI. V lost 6 bases to trimming and J lost 1 base; unmatched junction nucleotides: 5. The CDR3 is 14 amino acids. In DNA, the CDR3 is TGCGCCAGCAGACCGGGACTACCCCAAGAGACCCAGTACTTC. The encoded protein is CASRPGLPQETQYF.

V gene TRBV7-9 combines with J gene TRBJ2-5; possibly TRBD2 for D (6 bases). Germline CDR1 and CDR2: SEHNR and FQNEAQ (reference sequence). Trimming took off 3 bases at V and 5 bases at J, with 16 bases between the two ends. The CDR3 length is 15 residues. The CDR3 reads CASSFSGGPVETQYF. The CDR3 nucleotides read TGTGCCAGCAGCTTCTCCGGGGGACCAGTGGAGACCCAGTACTTC. Drawing the rest from reference TRBV7-9 and TRBJ2-5, the complete variable domain is DTGVSQNPRHKITKRGQNVTFRCDPISEHNRLYWYRQTLGQGPEFLTYFQNEAQLEKSRLLSDRFSAERPKGSFSTLEIQRTEQGDSAMYLCASSFSGGPVETQYFGPGTRLLVL.